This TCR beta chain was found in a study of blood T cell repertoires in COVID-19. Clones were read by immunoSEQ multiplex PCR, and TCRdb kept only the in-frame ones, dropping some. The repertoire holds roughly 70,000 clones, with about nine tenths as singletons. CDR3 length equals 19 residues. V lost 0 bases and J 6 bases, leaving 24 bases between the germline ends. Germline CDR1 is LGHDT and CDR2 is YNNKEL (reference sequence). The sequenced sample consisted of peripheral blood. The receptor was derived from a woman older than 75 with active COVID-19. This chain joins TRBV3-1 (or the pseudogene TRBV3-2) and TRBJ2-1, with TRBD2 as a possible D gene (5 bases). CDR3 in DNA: TGTGCCAGCAGCCAAGAACTCGGTGGGCGAGGTCGTGAGGGCAATGAGCAGTTCTTC. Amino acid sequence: CASSQELGGRGREGNEQFF.